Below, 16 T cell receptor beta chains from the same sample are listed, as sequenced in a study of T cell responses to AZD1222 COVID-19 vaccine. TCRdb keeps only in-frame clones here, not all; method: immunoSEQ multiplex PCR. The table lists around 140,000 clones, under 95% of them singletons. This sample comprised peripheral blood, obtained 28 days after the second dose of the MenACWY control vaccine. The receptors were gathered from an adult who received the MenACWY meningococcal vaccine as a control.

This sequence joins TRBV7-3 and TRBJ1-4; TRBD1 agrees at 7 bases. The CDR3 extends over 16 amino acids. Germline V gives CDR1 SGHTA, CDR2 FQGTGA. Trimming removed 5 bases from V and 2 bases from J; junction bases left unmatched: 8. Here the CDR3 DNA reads TGTGCCAGCAGCCCCCAACAGGGGTCTACTAATGAAAAACTGTTTTTT. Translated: CASSPQQGSTNEKLFF.

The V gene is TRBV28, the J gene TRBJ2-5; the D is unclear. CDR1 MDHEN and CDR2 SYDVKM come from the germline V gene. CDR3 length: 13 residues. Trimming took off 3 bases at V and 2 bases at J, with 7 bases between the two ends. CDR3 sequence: CASSLDGQETQYF. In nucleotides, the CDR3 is TGTGCCAGCAGTTTGGACGGGCAAGAGACCCAGTACTTC.

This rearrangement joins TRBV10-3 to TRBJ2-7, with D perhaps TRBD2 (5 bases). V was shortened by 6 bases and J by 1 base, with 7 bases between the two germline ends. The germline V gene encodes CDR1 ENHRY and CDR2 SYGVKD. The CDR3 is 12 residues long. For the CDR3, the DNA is TGTGCCATCAGGACGGGGTCCTACGAGCAGTACTTC. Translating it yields CAIRTGSYEQYF.

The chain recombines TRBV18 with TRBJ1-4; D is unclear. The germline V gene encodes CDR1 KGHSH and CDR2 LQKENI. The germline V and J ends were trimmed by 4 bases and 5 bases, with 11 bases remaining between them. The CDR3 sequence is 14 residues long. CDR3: CASSLNEGNEKLFF. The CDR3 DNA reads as TGTGCCAGCTCACTTAATGAAGGGAATGAAAAACTGTTTTTT.

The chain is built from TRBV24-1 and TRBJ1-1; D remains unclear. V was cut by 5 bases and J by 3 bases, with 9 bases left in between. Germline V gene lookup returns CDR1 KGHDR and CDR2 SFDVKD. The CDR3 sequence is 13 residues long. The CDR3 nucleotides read TGTGCCACCAGTGCCCTGGCGGACACTGAAGCTTTCTTT. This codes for CATSALADTEAFF.

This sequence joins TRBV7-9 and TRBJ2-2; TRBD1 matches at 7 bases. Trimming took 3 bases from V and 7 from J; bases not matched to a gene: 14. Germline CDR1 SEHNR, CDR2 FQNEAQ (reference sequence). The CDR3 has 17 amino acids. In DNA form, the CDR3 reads TGTGCCAGCAGCTTTGGATTGGACAGGACGCGTGGCGGGGAGCTGTTTTTT. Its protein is CASSFGLDRTRGGELFF. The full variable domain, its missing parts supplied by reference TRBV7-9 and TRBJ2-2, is DTGVSQNPRHKITKRGQNVTFRCDPISEHNRLYWYRQTLGQGPEFLTYFQNEAQLEKSRLLSDRFSAERPKGSFSTLEIQRTEQGDSAMYLCASSFGLDRTRGGELFFGEGSRLTVL.

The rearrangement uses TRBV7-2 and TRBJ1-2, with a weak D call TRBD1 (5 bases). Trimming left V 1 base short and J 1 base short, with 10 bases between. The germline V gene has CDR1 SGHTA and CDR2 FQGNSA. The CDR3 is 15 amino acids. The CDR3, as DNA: TGTGCCAGCAGCTTAGGCGCAGGGCTTAACTATGGCTACACCTTC. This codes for CASSLGAGLNYGYTF. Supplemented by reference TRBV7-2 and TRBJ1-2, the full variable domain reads GAGVSQSPSNKVTEKGKDVELRCDPISGHTALYWYRQSLGQGLEFLIYFQGNSAPDKSGLPSDRFSAERTGGSVSTLTIQRTQQEDSAVYLCASSLGAGLNYGYTFGSGTRLTVV.

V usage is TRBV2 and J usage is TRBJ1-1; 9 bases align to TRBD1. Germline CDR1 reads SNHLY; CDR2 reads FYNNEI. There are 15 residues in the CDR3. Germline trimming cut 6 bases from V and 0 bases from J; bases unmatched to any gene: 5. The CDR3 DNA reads TGTGCCAGCAGCGGACAGGGGACAATGAACACTGAAGCTTTCTTT. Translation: CASSGQGTMNTEAFF.

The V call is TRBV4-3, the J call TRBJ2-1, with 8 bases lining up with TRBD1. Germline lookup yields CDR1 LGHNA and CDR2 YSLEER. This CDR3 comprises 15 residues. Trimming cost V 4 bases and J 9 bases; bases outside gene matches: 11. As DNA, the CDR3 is TGCGCCAGCAGCCCCGGACAGGGTCCACAAGGTGAGCAGTTCTTC. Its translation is CASSPGQGPQGEQFF.

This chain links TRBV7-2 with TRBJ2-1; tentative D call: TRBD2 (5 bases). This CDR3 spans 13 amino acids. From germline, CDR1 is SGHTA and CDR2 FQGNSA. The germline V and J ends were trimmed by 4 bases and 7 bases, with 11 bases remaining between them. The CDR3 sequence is CASSSTGVNEQFF. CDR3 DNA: TGTGCCAGCAGCTCGACCGGGGTTAATGAGCAGTTCTTC. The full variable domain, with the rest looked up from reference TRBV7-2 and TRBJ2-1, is GAGVSQSPSNKVTEKGKDVELRCDPISGHTALYWYRQSLGQGLEFLIYFQGNSAPDKSGLPSDRFSAERTGGSVSTLTIQRTQQEDSAVYLCASSSTGVNEQFFGPGTRLTVL.

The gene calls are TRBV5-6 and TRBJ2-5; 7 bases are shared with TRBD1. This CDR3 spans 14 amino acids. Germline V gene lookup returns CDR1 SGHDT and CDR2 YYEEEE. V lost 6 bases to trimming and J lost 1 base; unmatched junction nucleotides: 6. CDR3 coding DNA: TGTGCCAGCATAGGACAGGCGATCCAAGAGACCCAGTACTTC. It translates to CASIGQAIQETQYF.

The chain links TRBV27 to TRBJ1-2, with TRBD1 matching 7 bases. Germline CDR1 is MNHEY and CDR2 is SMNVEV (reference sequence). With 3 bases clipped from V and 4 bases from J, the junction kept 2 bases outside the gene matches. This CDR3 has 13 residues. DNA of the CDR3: TGTGCCAGCAGTTTCAGGGGGGGCTATGGCTACACCTTC. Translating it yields CASSFRGGYGYTF.

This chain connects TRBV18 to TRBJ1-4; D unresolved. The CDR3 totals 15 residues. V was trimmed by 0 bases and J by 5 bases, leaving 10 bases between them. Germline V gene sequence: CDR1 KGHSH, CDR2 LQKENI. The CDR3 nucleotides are TGTGCCAGCTCACCACCCGGCAGGTCCAATGAAAAACTGTTTTTT. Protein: CASSPPGRSNEKLFF.

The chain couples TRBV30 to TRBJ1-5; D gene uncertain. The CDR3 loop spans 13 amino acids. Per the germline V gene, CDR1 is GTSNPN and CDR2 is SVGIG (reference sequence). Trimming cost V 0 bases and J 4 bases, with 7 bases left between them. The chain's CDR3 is CAWSVAGNQPQHF. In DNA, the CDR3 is TGTGCCTGGAGTGTAGCGGGGAATCAGCCCCAGCATTTT. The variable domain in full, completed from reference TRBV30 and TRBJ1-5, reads SQTIHQWPATLVQPVGSPLSLECTVEGTSNPNLYWYRQAAGRGLQLLFYSVGIGQISSEVPQNLSASRPQDRQFILSSKKLLLSDSGFYLCAWSVAGNQPQHFGDGTRLSIL.

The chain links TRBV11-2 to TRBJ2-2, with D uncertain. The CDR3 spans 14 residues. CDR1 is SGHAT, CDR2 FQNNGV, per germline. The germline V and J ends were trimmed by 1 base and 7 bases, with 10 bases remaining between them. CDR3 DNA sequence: TGTGCCAGCAGCTTAGGGTGGGGTGACGGGGAGCTGTTTTTT. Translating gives CASSLGWGDGELFF.

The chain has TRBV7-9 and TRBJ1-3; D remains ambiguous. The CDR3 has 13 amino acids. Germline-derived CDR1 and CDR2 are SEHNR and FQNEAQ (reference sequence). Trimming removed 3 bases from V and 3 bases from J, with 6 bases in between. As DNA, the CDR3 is TGTGCCAGCAGCTTTACAGATGGAAACACCATATATTTT. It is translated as CASSFTDGNTIYF. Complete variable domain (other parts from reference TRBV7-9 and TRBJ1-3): DTGVSQNPRHKITKRGQNVTFRCDPISEHNRLYWYRQTLGQGPEFLTYFQNEAQLEKSRLLSDRFSAERPKGSFSTLEIQRTEQGDSAMYLCASSFTDGNTIYFGEGSWLTVV.